Listed below are T cell receptor beta chains from one sample, sequenced in a study of glioma-infiltrating T cells after dendritic cell vaccination. Clones were sequenced by immunoSEQ multiplex PCR, and TCRdb holds only the in-frame ones, with some missing. Of about 50,000 clones in the sample, around 89% are singletons; the top ten hold 5% to 6%. The sample here was blood, taken after dendritic cell vaccination. These receptors were obtained from a human donor with glioblastoma. The CDR3 runs from the conserved cysteine through the conserved F or W. D genes are given only for firm matches. The size of a clone is reported for some rows only, either as once, few or many, or as a class for expanded clones.

clone size: -
J gene: TRBJ2-7
V gene: TRBV28
D gene: -
CDR3 DNA: TGTGCCAGCAGTTTCTTGACAGGTGACGTCTCCTACGAGCAGTACTTC
CDR3 protein: CASSFLTGDVSYEQYF

clone size: -
J gene: TRBJ1-5
V gene: TRBV10-3
D gene: TRBD1
CDR3 DNA: TGTGCCATCAGTGAGAGAGGACAGGGCCAACAGCCCCAGCATTTT
CDR3 protein: CAISERGQGQQPQHF

clone size: -
J gene: TRBJ2-1
V gene: TRBV7-3
D gene: TRBD2
CDR3 DNA: TGTGCCAGCAGCCCATTAGCGGGAAGACGTTCCTACAATGAGCAGTTCTTC
CDR3 protein: CASSPLAGRRSYNEQFF

clone size: -
J gene: TRBJ2-3
V gene: TRBV7-9
D gene: TRBD2
CDR3 DNA: TGTGCCAGCAGCTTATACGCTACTAGCGGGAACACAGATACGCAGTATTTT
CDR3 protein: CASSLYATSGNTDTQYF

clone size: medium-sized
J gene: TRBJ1-3
V gene: TRBV7-9
D gene: -
CDR3 DNA: TGTGCCAGCAGCTTTGAGGGCGCCATATATTTT
CDR3 protein: CASSFEGAIYF

clone size: once
J gene: TRBJ2-5
V gene: TRBV7-9
D gene: -
CDR3 DNA: TGTGCCAGCATCCACCGGGTTGACCTAAGAGGGGAGACCCAGTACTTC
CDR3 protein: CASIHRVDLRGETQYF

clone size: few
J gene: TRBJ1-5
V gene: TRBV7-9
D gene: -
CDR3 DNA: TGTGCCAGCAGCTTCCTAGGGGGTCAGCCCCAGCATTTT
CDR3 protein: CASSFLGGQPQHF

clone size: -
J gene: TRBJ1-5
V gene: TRBV27
D gene: -
CDR3 DNA: TGTGCCAGCAGTCCCCAGCGACAGGGCAATCAGCCCCAGCATTTT
CDR3 protein: CASSPQRQGNQPQHF

clone size: -
J gene: TRBJ2-7
V gene: TRBV5-4
D gene: -
CDR3 DNA: TGTGCCAGCAGCTCTTCTGCCTACGAGCAGTACTTC
CDR3 protein: CASSSSAYEQYF

clone size: -
J gene: TRBJ2-3
V gene: TRBV19
D gene: -
CDR3 DNA: TGTGCCAGTAGTAGTCGCGTTACAGATACGCAGTATTTT
CDR3 protein: CASSSRVTDTQYF

clone size: -
J gene: TRBJ2-7
V gene: TRBV10-3
D gene: TRBD1
CDR3 DNA: TGTGCCATCAGTGGGCAGGGGGATAGCTCCTACGAGCAGTACTTC
CDR3 protein: CAISGQGDSSYEQYF

clone size: -
J gene: TRBJ2-5
V gene: TRBV10-3
D gene: -
CDR3 DNA: TGTGCCATCAGTGACAGGAATCGGAGGCAAGAGACCCAGTACTTC
CDR3 protein: CAISDRNRRQETQYF

clone size: -
J gene: TRBJ1-1
V gene: TRBV15
D gene: -
CDR3 DNA: TGTGCCACCAGCAGTAGACTCCCACTCATGAACACTGAAGCTTTCTTT
CDR3 protein: CATSSRLPLMNTEAFF

clone size: -
J gene: TRBJ2-1
V gene: TRBV5-6
D gene: TRBD1
CDR3 DNA: TGTGCCAGCAGCTTCGGGACAGTGTACAATGAGCAGTTCTTC
CDR3 protein: CASSFGTVYNEQFF

clone size: few
J gene: TRBJ1-1
V gene: TRBV2
D gene: -
CDR3 DNA: TGTGCCAACCATCAGTTTTCCACTGAAGCTTTCTTT
CDR3 protein: CANHQFSTEAFF

clone size: -
J gene: TRBJ2-1
V gene: TRBV14
D gene: TRBD2
CDR3 DNA: TGTGCCAGCAGCCAAGAAGGGTGGGCTAGCGGGTTGAATGAGCAGTTCTTC
CDR3 protein: CASSQEGWASGLNEQFF

clone size: once
J gene: TRBJ1-6
V gene: TRBV9
D gene: -
CDR3 DNA: TGTGCCAGCAGCCCCGGACTTAATAATTCACCCCTCCACTTT
CDR3 protein: CASSPGLNNSPLHF

clone size: -
J gene: TRBJ2-7
V gene: TRBV28
D gene: -
CDR3 DNA: TGTGCCAGCAGTCCCGCACTACCCTCCTACGAGCAGTACTTC
CDR3 protein: CASSPALPSYEQYF

clone size: -
J gene: TRBJ1-1
V gene: TRBV19
D gene: -
CDR3 DNA: TGTGCCAGTAGTACGGGACACATGAACACTGAAGCTTTCTTT
CDR3 protein: CASSTGHMNTEAFF

clone size: -
J gene: TRBJ1-1
V gene: TRBV9
D gene: TRBD1
CDR3 DNA: TGTGCCAGCAGCTCGCGGACAGGGGGAGGCACTGAAGCTTTCTTT
CDR3 protein: CASSSRTGGGTEAFF

clone size: -
J gene: TRBJ2-2
V gene: TRBV28
D gene: TRBD1
CDR3 DNA: TGTGCCAGCAGTTTGGGGACAGGGAGCGGCACCGGGGAGCTGTTTTTT
CDR3 protein: CASSLGTGSGTGELFF

clone size: -
J gene: TRBJ1-2
V gene: TRBV27
D gene: -
CDR3 DNA: TGTGCCAGCAGTTCGCTGACAGAGAACTATGGCTACACCTTC
CDR3 protein: CASSSLTENYGYTF

clone size: -
J gene: TRBJ2-3
V gene: TRBV28
D gene: -
CDR3 DNA: TGTGCCAGCAGGGAACAGCCGCGTACAGATACGCAGTATTTT
CDR3 protein: CASREQPRTDTQYF

clone size: -
J gene: TRBJ2-3
V gene: TRBV30
D gene: TRBD2
CDR3 DNA: TGTGCCTGGAGTATCTCAAGGACTAGCGGGCGCACAGATACGCAGTATTTT
CDR3 protein: CAWSISRTSGRTDTQYF

clone size: -
J gene: TRBJ2-2
V gene: TRBV5-1
D gene: TRBD1
CDR3 DNA: TGCGCCAGCAGCTTGCAGGACGGGACAGGGTTGACCGGGGAGCTGTTTTTT
CDR3 protein: CASSLQDGTGLTGELFF

clone size: -
J gene: TRBJ1-3
V gene: TRBV6-1
D gene: -
CDR3 DNA: TGTGCCAGCAGTGGCGACCGGGATAAGACTGGAAACACCATATATTTT
CDR3 protein: CASSGDRDKTGNTIYF

clone size: -
J gene: TRBJ1-1
V gene: TRBV28
D gene: TRBD1
CDR3 DNA: TGTGCCAGCAATCCCGGGACAGGGTTTACTGAAGCTTTCTTT
CDR3 protein: CASNPGTGFTEAFF

clone size: few
J gene: TRBJ1-4
V gene: TRBV2
D gene: -
CDR3 DNA: TGTGCCAGCAGTGTCTATGAAAAACTGTTTTTT
CDR3 protein: CASSVYEKLFF

clone size: -
J gene: TRBJ2-5
V gene: TRBV10-3
D gene: TRBD2
CDR3 DNA: TGTGCCACCTCTTCGCGGGAGGTTGGAGAGACCCAGTACTTC
CDR3 protein: CATSSREVGETQYF

clone size: once
J gene: TRBJ1-5
V gene: TRBV28
D gene: TRBD1
CDR3 DNA: TGTGCCAGCAGGTCAACAGGGGGCAATCAGCCCCAGCATTTT
CDR3 protein: CASRSTGGNQPQHF

clone size: once
J gene: TRBJ2-7
V gene: TRBV11-2
D gene: TRBD2
CDR3 DNA: TGTGCCAGCAGCCCCCAGAGCGGGAGCTCCTACGAGCAGTACTTC
CDR3 protein: CASSPQSGSSYEQYF

clone size: -
J gene: TRBJ2-1
V gene: TRBV28
D gene: -
CDR3 DNA: TGTGCCAGCAGTTTGCCGTTGGGACTCGCTTCCTACAATGAGCAGTTCTTC
CDR3 protein: CASSLPLGLASYNEQFF

clone size: -
J gene: TRBJ2-7
V gene: TRBV28
D gene: -
CDR3 DNA: TGTGCCAGCAGTCGCAGCGTAACCTACGAGCAGTACTTC
CDR3 protein: CASSRSVTYEQYF

clone size: few
J gene: TRBJ1-1
V gene: TRBV2
D gene: -
CDR3 DNA: TGTGCCAGCAGTTCTCAGACAGGCCGGGGTAACACTGAAGCTTTCTTT
CDR3 protein: CASSSQTGRGNTEAFF

clone size: -
J gene: TRBJ1-4
V gene: TRBV15
D gene: TRBD1
CDR3 DNA: TGTGCCACCCTACAGGGGTCCCCGCCAGGAAAACTGTTTTTT
CDR3 protein: CATLQGSPPGKLFF

clone size: -
J gene: TRBJ2-1
V gene: TRBV27
D gene: TRBD2
CDR3 DNA: TGTGCCAGCAGTCCAGGGGGACTAGCGGCAAACAATGAGCAGTTCTTC
CDR3 protein: CASSPGGLAANNEQFF

clone size: once
J gene: TRBJ2-1
V gene: TRBV5-1
D gene: TRBD2
CDR3 DNA: TGCGCCAGCAGGGAGGCGGGAGGTTACAATGAGCAGTTCTTC
CDR3 protein: CASREAGGYNEQFF

clone size: -
J gene: TRBJ1-2
V gene: TRBV7-9
D gene: -
CDR3 DNA: TGTGCCAGCAGCTCAGCTCTCAAGTCCTACCACACCTTC
CDR3 protein: CASSSALKSYHTF

clone size: -
J gene: TRBJ2-3
V gene: TRBV7-9
D gene: TRBD2
CDR3 DNA: TGTGCCAGCAGCTATATGCGGGAGTCAGATACGCAGTATTTT
CDR3 protein: CASSYMRESDTQYF

clone size: -
J gene: TRBJ2-2
V gene: TRBV20-1
D gene: -
CDR3 DNA: TGCAGTGCCCGGTATCCCGGGGAGCTGTTTTTT
CDR3 protein: CSARYPGELFF

clone size: -
J gene: TRBJ2-5
V gene: TRBV5-6
D gene: -
CDR3 DNA: TGTGCCAGCAGCCGGGGGAGAGGGGAGACCCAGTACTTC
CDR3 protein: CASSRGRGETQYF

clone size: -
J gene: TRBJ2-1
V gene: TRBV19
D gene: -
CDR3 DNA: TGTGCCAGTCGCGTGGGGCCATACAATGAGCAGTTCTTC
CDR3 protein: CASRVGPYNEQFF

clone size: -
J gene: TRBJ1-1
V gene: TRBV2
D gene: -
CDR3 DNA: TGTGCCACATCCAGGGCCCCGAACACTGAAGCTTTCTTT
CDR3 protein: CATSRAPNTEAFF

clone size: -
J gene: TRBJ1-2
V gene: TRBV28
D gene: -
CDR3 DNA: TGTGCCAGCGTACAGGGCGGAAGTGGCTACACCTTC
CDR3 protein: CASVQGGSGYTF

clone size: -
J gene: TRBJ1-1
V gene: TRBV15
D gene: -
CDR3 DNA: TGTGCCACCAGGACTCTTTGGAATTGGGTTAACACTGAAGCTTTCTTT
CDR3 protein: CATRTLWNWVNTEAFF

clone size: -
J gene: TRBJ2-7
V gene: TRBV10-3
D gene: TRBD1
CDR3 DNA: TGTGCCATCAGTGAGCACGCAGGGGGATACGAGCAGTACTTC
CDR3 protein: CAISEHAGGYEQYF

clone size: -
J gene: TRBJ2-7
V gene: TRBV28
D gene: -
CDR3 DNA: TGTGCCAGCAGTACGTCCTACGAGCAGTACTTC
CDR3 protein: CASSTSYEQYF

clone size: -
J gene: TRBJ2-5
V gene: TRBV7-9
D gene: -
CDR3 DNA: TGTGCCAGCAGCTTATTATCGCCACTCCAAGAGACCCAGTACTTC
CDR3 protein: CASSLLSPLQETQYF

clone size: -
J gene: TRBJ2-1
V gene: TRBV6-5
D gene: -
CDR3 DNA: TGTGCCAGCAGTTACTCTCGGTACAATGAGCAGTTCTTC
CDR3 protein: CASSYSRYNEQFF

clone size: -
J gene: TRBJ1-5
V gene: TRBV7-2
D gene: TRBD1
CDR3 DNA: TGTGCCAGCAGCTCTGGACAGGGCCCCCTCAATCAGCCCCAGCATTTT
CDR3 protein: CASSSGQGPLNQPQHF

clone size: -
J gene: TRBJ2-7
V gene: TRBV11-2
D gene: TRBD2
CDR3 DNA: TGTGCCAGCAGCTTAGATGTCAGCGGGAGGGCCTACGAGCAGTACTTC
CDR3 protein: CASSLDVSGRAYEQYF

clone size: -
J gene: TRBJ2-1
V gene: TRBV7-9
D gene: -
CDR3 DNA: TGTGCCAGCAGCTTACTTTTGGAGGGCGAGCAGTTCTTC
CDR3 protein: CASSLLLEGEQFF

clone size: -
J gene: TRBJ2-2
V gene: TRBV5-6
D gene: TRBD1
CDR3 DNA: TGTGCCAGCAGCCATACAGCCGGGACAGGGGTTGCCGGGGAGCTGTTTTTT
CDR3 protein: CASSHTAGTGVAGELFF

clone size: -
J gene: TRBJ1-4
V gene: TRBV5-1
D gene: TRBD1
CDR3 DNA: TGCGCCAGCAGCACAGGGGAGCCTAATGAAAAACTGTTTTTT
CDR3 protein: CASSTGEPNEKLFF

clone size: once
J gene: TRBJ1-4
V gene: TRBV18
D gene: TRBD1
CDR3 DNA: TGTGCCAGCTCACCTGGACAGGCGAATAATGAAAAACTGTTTTTT
CDR3 protein: CASSPGQANNEKLFF

clone size: -
J gene: TRBJ1-2
V gene: TRBV5-6
D gene: TRBD1
CDR3 DNA: TGTGCCAGCAGCTCATTGGACAGGGATGTCAATGGCTACACCTTC
CDR3 protein: CASSSLDRDVNGYTF

clone size: -
J gene: TRBJ2-1
V gene: TRBV7-8
D gene: -
CDR3 DNA: TGTGCCAGCAGCTTAGAGTCGGTATCTCTCGGGGTGGATGAGCAGTTCTTC
CDR3 protein: CASSLESVSLGVDEQFF

clone size: -
J gene: TRBJ2-5
V gene: TRBV9
D gene: -
CDR3 DNA: TGTGCCAGCAGCGTAGATGAAGGGAGAGAGACCCAGTACTTC
CDR3 protein: CASSVDEGRETQYF

clone size: -
J gene: TRBJ2-5
V gene: TRBV28
D gene: -
CDR3 DNA: TGTGCCAGCAGACAGGGGACCCAGTACTTC
CDR3 protein: CASRQGTQYF